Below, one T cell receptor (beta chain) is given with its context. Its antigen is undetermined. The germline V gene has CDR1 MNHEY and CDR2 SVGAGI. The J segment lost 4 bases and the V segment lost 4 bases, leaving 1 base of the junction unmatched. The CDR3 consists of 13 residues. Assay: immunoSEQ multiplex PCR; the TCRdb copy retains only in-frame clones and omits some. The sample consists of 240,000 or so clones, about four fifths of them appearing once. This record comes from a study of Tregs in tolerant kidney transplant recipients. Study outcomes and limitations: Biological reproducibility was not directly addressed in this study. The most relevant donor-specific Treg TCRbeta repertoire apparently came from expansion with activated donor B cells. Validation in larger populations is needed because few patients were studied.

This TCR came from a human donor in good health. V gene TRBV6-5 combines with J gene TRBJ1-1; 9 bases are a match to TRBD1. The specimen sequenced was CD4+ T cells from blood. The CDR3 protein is CASSWTGATEAFF. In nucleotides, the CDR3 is TGTGCCAGCAGTTGGACAGGGGCCACTGAAGCTTTCTTT.